This T cell receptor (beta chain) was recovered during a study of beta chain features in type 1 diabetes. Regarding the study as a whole: For patients, the naive, central memory and Treg TCRB repertoires appeared more alike than for healthy donors. Unsettled here was the matter of whether HLA type influences TCRB rearrangement.

This clone was observed a handful of times. The target antigen is unknown. Trimming removed 4 bases at V and 1 base at J, with 2 bases between. The CDR3 is 11 residues long. Reverse transcribing all isolated RNA meant expressed TCRB transcripts were sequenced. TCRdb's copy holds only in-frame clones and misses some; the assay was immunoSEQ multiplex PCR. In the table there are about 290,000 clones, 7% to 9% of which are singletons. The clonotype was recovered from a woman younger than 30 in good health. Sequenced material: central memory CD4+ T cells from blood. The chain combines TRBV23-1 with TRBJ2-7; D is uncertain. TRBV23-1 qualifies as an ORF whose function is uncertain. The CDR3 sequence is CASSLSYEQYF. The DNA of the CDR3 is TGCGCCAGCAGTCTATCCTACGAGCAGTACTTC.